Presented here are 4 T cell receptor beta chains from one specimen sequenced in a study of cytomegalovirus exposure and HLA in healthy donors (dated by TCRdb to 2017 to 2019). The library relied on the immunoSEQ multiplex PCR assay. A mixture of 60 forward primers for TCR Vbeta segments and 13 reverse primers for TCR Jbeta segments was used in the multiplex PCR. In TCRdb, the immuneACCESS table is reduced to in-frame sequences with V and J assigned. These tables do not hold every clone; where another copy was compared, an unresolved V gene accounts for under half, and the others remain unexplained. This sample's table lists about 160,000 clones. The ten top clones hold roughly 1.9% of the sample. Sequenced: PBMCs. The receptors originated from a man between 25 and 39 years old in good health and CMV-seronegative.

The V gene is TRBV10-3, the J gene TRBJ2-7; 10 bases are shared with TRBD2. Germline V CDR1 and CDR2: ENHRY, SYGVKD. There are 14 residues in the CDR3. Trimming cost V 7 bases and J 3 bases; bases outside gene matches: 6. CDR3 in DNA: TGTGCCATCACGAATCCTAGCGGGAGCTACGAGCAGTACTTC. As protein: CAITNPSGSYEQYF.

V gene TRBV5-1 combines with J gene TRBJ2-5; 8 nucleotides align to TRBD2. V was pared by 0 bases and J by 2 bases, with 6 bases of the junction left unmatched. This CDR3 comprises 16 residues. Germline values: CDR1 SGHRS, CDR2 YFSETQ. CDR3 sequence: CASSLGTSFGQETQYF. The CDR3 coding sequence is TGCGCCAGCAGCTTGGGGACTAGCTTCGGTCAAGAGACCCAGTACTTC.

The CDR3 region has the DNA TGTGCCAGCAGTTTATCGATAGGGGGCACTGAAGCTTTCTTT. Translating gives CASSLSIGGTEAFF. The chain employs TRBV27 and TRBJ1-1; perhaps TRBD1 as D (6 bases). The V gene's germline CDR1 is MNHEY and CDR2 SMNVEV (reference sequence). V lost 0 bases to trimming and J lost 4 bases, with 9 bases between them. The CDR3 runs 14 residues.

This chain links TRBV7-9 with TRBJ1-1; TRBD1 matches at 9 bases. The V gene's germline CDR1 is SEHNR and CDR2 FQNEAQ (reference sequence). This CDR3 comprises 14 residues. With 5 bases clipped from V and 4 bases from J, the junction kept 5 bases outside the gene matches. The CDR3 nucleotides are TGTGCCAGCAGCGCACAGGGGGCAGGCACTGAAGCTTTCTTT. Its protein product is CASSAQGAGTEAFF.